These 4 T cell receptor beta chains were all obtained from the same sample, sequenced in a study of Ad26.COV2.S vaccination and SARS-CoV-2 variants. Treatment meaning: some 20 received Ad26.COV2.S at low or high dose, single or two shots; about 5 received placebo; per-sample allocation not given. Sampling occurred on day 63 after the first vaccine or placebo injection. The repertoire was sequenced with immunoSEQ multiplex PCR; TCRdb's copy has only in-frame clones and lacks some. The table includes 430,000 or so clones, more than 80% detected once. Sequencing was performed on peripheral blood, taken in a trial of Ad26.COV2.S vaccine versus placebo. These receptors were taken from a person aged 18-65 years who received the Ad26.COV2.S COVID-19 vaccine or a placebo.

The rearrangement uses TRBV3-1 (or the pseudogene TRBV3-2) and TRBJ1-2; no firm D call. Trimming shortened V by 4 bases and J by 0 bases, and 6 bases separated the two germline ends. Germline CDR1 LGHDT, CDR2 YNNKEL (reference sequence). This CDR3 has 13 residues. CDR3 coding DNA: TGTGCCAGCAGCCCCGGGACTAACTATGGCTACACCTTC. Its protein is CASSPGTNYGYTF.

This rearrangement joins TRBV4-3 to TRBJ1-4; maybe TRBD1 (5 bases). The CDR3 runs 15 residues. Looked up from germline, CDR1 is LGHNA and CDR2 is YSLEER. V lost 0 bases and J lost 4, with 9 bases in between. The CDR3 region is CASSQDDRLNEKLFF. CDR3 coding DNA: TGCGCCAGCAGCCAAGACGACAGACTTAATGAAAAACTGTTTTTT.

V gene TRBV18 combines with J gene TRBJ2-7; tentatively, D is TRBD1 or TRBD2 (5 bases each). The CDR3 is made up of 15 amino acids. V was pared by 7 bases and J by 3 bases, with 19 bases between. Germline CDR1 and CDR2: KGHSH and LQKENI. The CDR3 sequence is CASFSGTQSVYEQYF. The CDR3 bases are TGTGCCAGCTTCTCCGGGACCCAATCAGTCTACGAGCAGTACTTC.

The CDR3 bases are TGTGCCAGCAGCTCTGCCGGGACTAGCGTGTACAATGAGCAGTTCTTC. This translates into CASSSAGTSVYNEQFF. The chain has TRBV7-6 and TRBJ2-1; the match to TRBD2 covers 10 bases. Unmatched junction bases numbered 7, after V lost 4 bases and J lost 4 bases. The CDR3 sequence is 16 residues long. CDR1 is SGHVS, CDR2 FNYEAQ, per germline.